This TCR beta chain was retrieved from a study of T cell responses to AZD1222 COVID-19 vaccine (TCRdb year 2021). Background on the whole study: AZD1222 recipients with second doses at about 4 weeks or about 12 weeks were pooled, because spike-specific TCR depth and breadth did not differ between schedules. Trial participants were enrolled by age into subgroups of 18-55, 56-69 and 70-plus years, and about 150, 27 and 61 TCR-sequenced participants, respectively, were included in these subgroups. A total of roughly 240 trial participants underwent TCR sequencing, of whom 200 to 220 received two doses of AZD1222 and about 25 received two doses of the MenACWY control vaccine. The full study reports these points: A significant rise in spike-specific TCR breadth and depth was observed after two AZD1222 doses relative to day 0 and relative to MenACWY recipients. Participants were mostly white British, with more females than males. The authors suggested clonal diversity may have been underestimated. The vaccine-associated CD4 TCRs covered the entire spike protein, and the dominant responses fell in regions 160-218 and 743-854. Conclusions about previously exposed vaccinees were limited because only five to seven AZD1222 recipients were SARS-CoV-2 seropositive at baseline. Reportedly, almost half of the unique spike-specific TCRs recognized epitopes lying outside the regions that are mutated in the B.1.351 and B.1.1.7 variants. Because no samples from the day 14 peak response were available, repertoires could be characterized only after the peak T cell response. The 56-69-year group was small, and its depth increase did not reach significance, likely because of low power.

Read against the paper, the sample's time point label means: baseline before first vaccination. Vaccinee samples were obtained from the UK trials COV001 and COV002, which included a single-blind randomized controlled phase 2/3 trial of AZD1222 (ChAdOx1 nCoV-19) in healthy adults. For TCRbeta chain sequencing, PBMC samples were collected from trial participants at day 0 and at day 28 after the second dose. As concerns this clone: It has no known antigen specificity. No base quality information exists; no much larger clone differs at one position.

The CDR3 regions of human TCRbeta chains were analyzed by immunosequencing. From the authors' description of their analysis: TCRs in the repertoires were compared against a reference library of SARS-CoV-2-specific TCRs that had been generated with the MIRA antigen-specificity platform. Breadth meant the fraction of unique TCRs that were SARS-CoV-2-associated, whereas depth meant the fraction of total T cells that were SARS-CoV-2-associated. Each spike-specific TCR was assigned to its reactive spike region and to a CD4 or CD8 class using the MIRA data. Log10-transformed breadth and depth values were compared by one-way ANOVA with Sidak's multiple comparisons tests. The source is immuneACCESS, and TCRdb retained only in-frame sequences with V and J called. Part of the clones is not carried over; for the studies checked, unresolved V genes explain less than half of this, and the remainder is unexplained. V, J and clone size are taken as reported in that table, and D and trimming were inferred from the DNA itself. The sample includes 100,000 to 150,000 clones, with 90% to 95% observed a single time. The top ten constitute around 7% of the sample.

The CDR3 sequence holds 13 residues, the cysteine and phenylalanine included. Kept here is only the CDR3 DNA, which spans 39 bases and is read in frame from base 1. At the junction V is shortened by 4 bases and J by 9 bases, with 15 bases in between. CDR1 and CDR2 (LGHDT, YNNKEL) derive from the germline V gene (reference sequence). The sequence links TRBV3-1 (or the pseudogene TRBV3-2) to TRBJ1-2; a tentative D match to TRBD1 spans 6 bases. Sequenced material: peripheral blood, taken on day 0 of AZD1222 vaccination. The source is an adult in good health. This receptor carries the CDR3 CASSLRQEVRYTF. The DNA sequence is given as TGTGCCAGCAGCCTGCGACAGGAGGTTCGCTACACCTTC.